This entry lists 29 T cell receptor beta chains sequenced from one sample in a study of T cell changes during pregnancy in multiple sclerosis. Some clones are missing from TCRdb's copy, which holds only in-frame ones; the method was immunoSEQ multiplex PCR. The sample contains about 83,000 clones, about 96% of which appear only once. This material consisted of peripheral blood, taken in the second trimester of pregnancy. These receptors all stem from a female donor with multiple sclerosis, enrolled in a pregnancy study.

The chain combines TRBV10-3 with TRBJ2-2; 10 bases are shared with TRBD1. V lost 5 bases to trimming and J lost 4 bases; unmatched junction nucleotides: 1. The germline gives CDR1 ENHRY, CDR2 SYGVKD. This CDR3 is 14 amino acids long. CDR3 sequence: CAISRTGGTGELFF. The CDR3 DNA reads TGTGCCATCAGTAGGACAGGGGGCACCGGGGAGCTGTTTTTT.

The rearrangement uses TRBV9 and TRBJ2-1; 13 nucleotides agree with TRBD2. CDR1 and CDR2 (germline): SGDLS, YYNGEE. The J segment lost 2 bases and the V segment lost 2 bases, leaving 7 bases of the junction unmatched. There are 18 residues in the CDR3. CDR3 loop: CASSVRTSGSFAYNEQFF. The CDR3 DNA reads as TGTGCCAGCAGCGTTAGGACTAGCGGGAGCTTCGCCTACAATGAGCAGTTCTTC.

As DNA, the CDR3 is TGTGCCAGCAGTTTTCGGGGTTCCTCCTACAATGAGCAGTTCTTC. Residues: CASSFRGSSYNEQFF. This rearrangement joins TRBV27 to TRBJ2-1, with D possibly being TRBD2 (5 bases). V was pared by 3 bases and J by 0 bases, with 9 bases between. The CDR3 covers 15 residues. Germline V CDR1 and CDR2: MNHEY, SMNVEV (reference sequence).

CDR3 coding DNA: TGTGCCAGCAGCTCAAACAGGGGTCGGGGCAATGAGCAGTTCTTC. Translating gives CASSSNRGRGNEQFF. This chain joins TRBV7-9 and TRBJ2-1; TRBD1 matches at 7 bases. V trimming: 4 bases; J trimming: 6 bases; junction bases outside the gene matches: 9. Germline V lookup: CDR1 SEHNR, CDR2 FQNEAQ (reference sequence). This CDR3 is 15 amino acids long.

This clone was detected only once. CDR3 amino acids: CAISEWQRGDNEQFF. CDR3 in DNA: TGTGCCATCAGTGAGTGGCAGCGGGGGGACAATGAGCAGTTCTTC. V and J are TRBV10-3 and TRBJ2-1, with 9 positions matching TRBD2. CDR1 and CDR2 (germline): ENHRY, SYGVKD. Trimming at V came to 1 base and at J to 5 bases, leaving 3 bases not matched to a gene. This CDR3 has 15 amino acids.

The chain joins TRBV7-2 to TRBJ2-7, with D possibly matching TRBD2 (6 bases). V was trimmed by 3 bases and J by 0 bases, leaving 15 bases between them. The CDR3 runs 16 residues. Germline CDR1 and CDR2: SGHTA and FQGNSA. In DNA, the CDR3 is TGTGCCAGCAGCTTTGGGCTAGCGTTAATCTCCTACGAGCAGTACTTC. Amino acids: CASSFGLALISYEQYF.

The CDR3 sequence: CASCKGTGKNIQYF. CDR3 sequence (DNA): TGCGCCAGCTGTAAGGGGACAGGTAAAAACATTCAGTACTTC. The J gene is TRBJ2-4, the V gene TRBV5-1, with 8 bases that match TRBD1. Germline CDR1 and CDR2: SGHRS and YFSETQ. V trimming: 7 bases; J trimming: 4 bases; junction bases outside the gene matches: 7. The CDR3 runs to 14 residues.

The chain joins TRBV6-5 to TRBJ2-4; maybe TRBD1 (6 bases). From germline, CDR1 is MNHEY and CDR2 SVGAGI. CDR3 length: 12 residues. The V gene lost 6 bases and the J gene lost 6 bases, with 9 bases spanning the gap. The CDR3 region is CASRGAANIQYF. CDR3 bases: TGTGCCAGCAGGGGGGCGGCAAACATTCAGTACTTC.

V usage is TRBV5-6 and J usage is TRBJ2-2, with D possibly being TRBD2 (5 bases). This CDR3 is 17 amino acids long. Germline V gene lookup returns CDR1 SGHDT and CDR2 YYEEEE. The V and J ends lost 0 bases and 2 bases respectively, with 14 bases between them. CDR3 loop: CASSLVGERSNTGELFF. CDR3 bases: TGTGCCAGCAGCTTGGTCGGGGAGAGGAGTAACACCGGGGAGCTGTTTTTT.

The rearrangement joins TRBV6-1 to TRBJ2-3; 10 nucleotides agree with TRBD1. Germline trimming cut 8 bases from V and 3 bases from J; bases unmatched to any gene: 5. From germline, CDR1 is MNHNS and CDR2 SASEGT. The CDR3 length is 14 residues. CDR3 loop: CASGWGQGTDTQYF. The CDR3 region has the DNA TGTGCCAGCGGGTGGGGACAGGGGACAGATACGCAGTATTTT.

The rearrangement uses TRBV5-1 and TRBJ2-7, with TRBD2 matching 7 bases. This CDR3 region has 16 residues. CDR1 SGHRS and CDR2 YFSETQ come from the germline V gene. Trimming took 4 bases from V and 1 from J; bases not matched to a gene: 11. The CDR3 reads CASSPDPSGVSYEQYF. In DNA form, the CDR3 reads TGCGCCAGCAGCCCCGACCCTAGCGGAGTATCCTACGAGCAGTACTTC.

The chain has TRBV4-1 and TRBJ2-5; possible D gene TRBD2, 6 bases. This CDR3 is built from 15 residues. The V and J ends lost 1 base and 1 base respectively, with 10 bases between them. Germline CDR1 MGHRA, CDR2 YSYEKL. The CDR3 DNA reads TGCGCCAGCAGCCAAGGGAGGGGACTCCAAGAGACCCAGTACTTC. Translation: CASSQGRGLQETQYF.

V is TRBV29-1 and J is TRBJ2-1; D is uncertain. Germline-derived CDR1 and CDR2 are SQVTM and ANQGSEA. Trimming removed 7 bases at V and 8 bases at J, with 18 bases between. The CDR3 is 13 residues long. The CDR3, as DNA: TGCAGCGATATTCCAGATGTGTCCGATGAGCAGTTCTTC. This translates into CSDIPDVSDEQFF.

The chain combines TRBV19 with TRBJ2-1, with 7 bases fitting TRBD2. This CDR3 region has 16 residues. Germline assignment: CDR1 LNHDA and CDR2 SQIVND (reference sequence). V shed 3 bases, J shed 5 bases, and the junction held 10 bases outside the gene matches. The DNA of the CDR3 is TGTGCCAGTAGTATGGAATGGGGGGGGGTCGACAATGAGCAGTTCTTC. Residues: CASSMEWGGVDNEQFF.

The V gene is TRBV5-1, the J gene TRBJ2-1; D possibly corresponds to TRBD2 (5 bases). CDR1 SGHRS and CDR2 YFSETQ come from the germline V gene. Trimming took off 2 bases at V and 4 bases at J, with 13 bases between the two ends. The CDR3 is 15 amino acids. CDR3 sequence reads: CASSFRGITYNEQFF. The CDR3 nucleotides read TGCGCCAGCAGCTTCAGAGGGATCACGTACAATGAGCAGTTCTTC.

This clone was counted only a few times. The chain uses TRBV28 and TRBJ1-1; D may be TRBD1 (5 bases). The germline V gene has CDR1 MDHEN and CDR2 SYDVKM. This CDR3 is built from 14 residues. V was clipped by 5 bases and J by 6 bases, with 16 bases between them. The CDR3 is CASSGVRGIPEAFF. The CDR3 DNA reads TGTGCCAGCAGTGGCGTTCGGGGGATCCCTGAAGCTTTCTTT.

This rearrangement joins TRBV7-2 to TRBJ1-2; a possible D gene is TRBD1 (5 bases). V dropped 7 bases and J dropped 3 bases, with 21 bases sitting between them. CDR3 length equals 16 residues. Germline CDR1 and CDR2: SGHTA and FQGNSA. The DNA for the CDR3 is TGTGCCAGCACCTCCTGGGGGGAGTCGGCCCACTATGGCTACACCTTC. Its protein is CASTSWGESAHYGYTF.

The chain has TRBV27 and TRBJ1-3, with TRBD1 matching over 8 bases. Germline V gives CDR1 MNHEY, CDR2 SMNVEV (reference sequence). J lost 0 bases, V lost 5 bases, and 6 bases had no gene match. This CDR3 contains 16 residues. The chain's CDR3 is CASSGRTGGSGNTIYF. In DNA form, the CDR3 reads TGTGCCAGCAGTGGGCGTACAGGGGGCTCTGGAAACACCATATATTTT.

This rearrangement joins TRBV27 to TRBJ1-1, with TRBD1 as a possible D gene (5 bases). CDR1 is MNHEY, CDR2 SMNVEV, per germline (reference sequence). V was clipped by 8 bases and J by 1 base, with 11 bases between them. The CDR3 spans 13 residues. CDR3 nucleotides: TGTGCCAGCCTATCGGGGGGGAACACTGAAGCTTTCTTT. It encodes CASLSGGNTEAFF.

The rearrangement uses TRBV5-1 and TRBJ2-6, with TRBD1 identical over 10 bases. Unmatched junction bases numbered 2, after V lost 4 bases and J lost 1 base. Germline values: CDR1 SGHRS, CDR2 YFSETQ. The CDR3 loop spans 16 amino acids. As DNA, the CDR3 is TGCGCCAGCAGCAGACAGGGGGCATCTGGGGCCAACGTCCTGACTTTC. Translating gives CASSRQGASGANVLTF.

V usage is TRBV2 and J usage is TRBJ2-1; maybe TRBD2 (6 bases). Looked up from germline, CDR1 is SNHLY and CDR2 is FYNNEI. The CDR3 is 16 residues long. V lost 2 bases, J lost 6 bases, and 17 bases lay in between. DNA for the CDR3: TGTGCCAGCAGTGAATATGCGGGATGGGGGTCCAATGAGCAGTTCTTC. Translating gives CASSEYAGWGSNEQFF.

This clone occurred once. The chain is built from TRBV6-5 and TRBJ2-5, with D possibly matching TRBD2 (5 bases). Per germline, CDR1 MNHEY and CDR2 SVGAGI. V gave up 5 bases and J gave up 6 bases, with 16 bases separating them. CDR3 size: 14 residues. The CDR3 loop reads CASSGGVQVQTQYF. In DNA, the CDR3 is TGTGCCAGCAGTGGAGGTGTACAAGTTCAGACCCAGTACTTC.

The chain couples TRBV28 to TRBJ2-4; weak D call: TRBD2 (6 bases). Trimming left V 7 bases short and J 1 base short, with 23 bases between. Germline values: CDR1 MDHEN, CDR2 SYDVKM. The CDR3 has 18 residues. The CDR3 nucleotides read TGTGCCAGCAAAGCGTCCCCCGGGCGGGGAGAGGCCAAAAACATTCAGTACTTC. Protein sequence: CASKASPGRGEAKNIQYF. Using reference TRBV28 and TRBJ2-4 for the parts outside the CDR3, the full variable domain is DVKVTQSSRYLVKRTGEKVFLECVQDMDHENMFWYRQDPGLGLRLIYFSYDVKMKEKGDIPEGYSVSREKKERFSLILESASTNQTSMYLCASKASPGRGEAKNIQYFGAGTRLSVL.

The rearrangement links TRBV7-9 to TRBJ2-7; D gene ambiguous. Trimming removed 6 bases from V and 6 bases from J, with 21 bases in between. CDR1 SEHNR and CDR2 FQNEAQ come from the germline V gene (reference sequence). The CDR3 has 15 amino acids. The CDR3 loop is CASSITGSIILEQYF. The CDR3 bases are TGTGCCAGCAGTATTACCGGGTCCATCATCCTCGAGCAGTACTTC.

The chain has TRBV27 and TRBJ2-3; TRBD1 agrees at 12 bases. Per the germline V gene, CDR1 is MNHEY and CDR2 is SMNVEV (reference sequence). Trimming took 3 bases from V and 6 from J; bases not matched to a gene: 7. The CDR3 length is 16 residues. CDR3 protein: CASSLSPGQGADTQYF. In nucleotides, the CDR3 is TGTGCCAGCAGTTTGTCGCCGGGACAGGGGGCCGATACGCAGTATTTT.

The chain joins TRBV2 to TRBJ2-1; TRBD2 matches 7 bases. V was clipped by 7 bases and J by 5 bases; unmatched bases: 8. The CDR3 is 14 amino acids. Germline CDR1 reads SNHLY; CDR2 reads FYNNEI. CDR3 residues: CASMRRENHNEQFF. CDR3 DNA sequence: TGTGCCAGCATGCGGCGGGAGAACCACAATGAGCAGTTCTTC.

The gene calls are TRBV29-1 and TRBJ1-1; TRBD1 aligns across 7 bases. Germline V gene data show CDR1 as SQVTM and CDR2 as ANQGSEA. The CDR3 covers 14 residues. The trim removed 1 base at V and 5 bases at J, leaving 7 bases unmatched. The CDR3 loop is CSVEVGGRRTEAFF. CDR3 in DNA: TGCAGCGTTGAAGTAGGGGGCCGGAGGACTGAAGCTTTCTTT.

The sample holds one count of this clone. The rearrangement joins TRBV15 to TRBJ2-7; TRBD2 matches at 9 bases. J gave up 2 bases and V 5 bases, and 4 bases lay outside the gene matches. This CDR3 has 14 residues. From germline, CDR1 is LNHNV and CDR2 YYDKDF (reference sequence). The CDR3 here is CATSRAGGTYEQYF. CDR3 in DNA: TGTGCCACCAGCCGGGCGGGGGGGACCTACGAGCAGTACTTC. Filled out from reference TRBV15 and TRBJ2-7, the complete variable domain reads DAMVIQNPRYQVTQFGKPVTLSCSQTLNHNVMYWYQQKSSQAPKLLFHYYDKDFNNEADTPDNFQSRRPNTSFCFLDIRSPGLGDTAMYLCATSRAGGTYEQYFGPGTRLTVT.

This sequence joins TRBV14 and TRBJ2-1; 10 bases match TRBD2. With 7 bases clipped from V and 5 bases from J, the junction kept 5 bases outside the gene matches. The CDR3 is 14 amino acids. CDR1 and CDR2 (germline): SGHDN, FVKESK. The CDR3 sequence: CASTRGLANNEQFF. CDR3 DNA: TGTGCCAGCACCCGGGGACTAGCGAACAATGAGCAGTTCTTC. Full variable domain (remainder filled in from reference TRBV14 and TRBJ2-1): EAGVTQFPSHSVIEKGQTVTLRCDPISGHDNLYWYRRVMGKEIKFLLHFVKESKQDESGMPNNRFLAERTGGTYSTLKVQPAELEDSGVYFCASTRGLANNEQFFGPGTRLTVL.